This entry lists 18 T cell receptor beta chains sequenced from one sample in a study of human T cells and chemical hapten exposure (dated by TCRdb to the early 2020s). The method was RACE. The reads were generated on a NextSeq 500. TCRdb took the public reads, trimmed them with fastp at Q25, ran MiXCR for clone calling and kept in-frame beta chains. Rows are combined by CDR3 protein, so each entry shows the most common genes and DNA. The sample has 150,000 to 200,000 distinct CDR3 sequences on record, about 14% of them singletons. Less than 2% of the sample is in the top ten clones. In light of the paper, this sample's time point label describes: patch test 1, 2 weeks after DPC sensitization. In light of the paper, this sample's treatment or condition label describes: therapeutic diphenylcyclopropenone sensitization with weekly scalp DPC. The sample in question was whole blood, obtained in connection with sensitization to the hapten diphenylcyclopropenone (DPC). The receptors were sampled from a woman in her 30s with alopecia areata. Some clones in this sample may be carry-over from other donors' samples.

CDR3 DNA sequence: TGTGCCAGCAGCTTAGTAGGCGGGGGGTTCCAAGAGACCCAGTACTTC. Translation gives CASSLVGGGFQETQYF. The chain recombines TRBV7-6 with TRBJ2-5; 8 nucleotides line up with TRBD2. Germline CDR1 reads SGHVS; CDR2 reads FNYEAQ. The V segment lost 1 base and the J segment 1 base; nucleotides outside the gene matches: 5. The length of the CDR3 is 16 residues.

This clonotype was observed a handful of times. This chain links TRBV10-3 with TRBJ2-5; no reliable D call. CDR3 length: 13 amino acids. CDR1 ENHRY and CDR2 SYGVKD come from the germline V gene. V lost 0 bases and J 5 bases, leaving 7 bases between the germline ends. The CDR3 nucleotides read TGTGCCATCAGTGAGTCAGTTTCCGAGACCCAGTACTTC. This gives the protein CAISESVSETQYF.

The genes are TRBV28 and TRBJ2-7; perhaps TRBD2 as D (6 bases). V was pared by 6 bases and J by 6 bases, with 18 bases between. Per germline, CDR1 MDHEN and CDR2 SYDVKM. The CDR3 has 14 residues. CDR3 residues: CASRDGLKGGEQYF. CDR3 in DNA: TGTGCCAGCAGAGACGGTTTGAAGGGAGGCGAGCAGTACTTC.

The sample holds a few counts of this clonotype. The CDR3 DNA reads as TGTGCCACCCCCGGTCCGGGTAACTATGGCTACACCTTC. Amino acids: CATPGPGNYGYTF. The rearrangement joins TRBV28 to TRBJ1-2, with D uncertain. The CDR3 has 13 residues. The V and J ends lost 10 bases and 1 base respectively, with 13 bases between them. Germline CDR1 reads MDHEN; CDR2 reads SYDVKM.

This clonotype was counted many times. J is TRBJ2-3 and V is TRBV7-6; a weak D match, TRBD2 (7 bases). CDR3 length: 17 amino acids. CDR1 and CDR2 from the germline V gene are SGHVS and FNYEAQ. Trimming removed 4 bases at V and 0 bases at J, with 17 bases between. The CDR3 spells CASSSPGGTSSTDTQYF. The CDR3 bases are TGTGCCAGCAGCTCCCCGGGGGGCACCTCTAGCACAGATACGCAGTATTTT.

This clonotype was seen ten or more times. The CDR3 region has the DNA TGTGCCAGCAGCAGACAGGGATCAAACACTGAAGCTTTCTTT. Encoded protein: CASSRQGSNTEAFF. The J gene is TRBJ1-1, the V gene TRBV6-1, with 7 bases aligning to TRBD1. The germline CDR1 and CDR2 sequences are MNHNS and SASEGT. The CDR3 runs to 14 residues. J gave up 2 bases and V 6 bases, and 6 bases lay outside the gene matches.

V and J are TRBV9 and TRBJ2-1, with TRBD2 identical over 8 bases. The CDR3 covers 15 residues. Germline lookup yields CDR1 SGDLS and CDR2 YYNGEE. Unmatched junction bases numbered 5, after V lost 1 base and J lost 5 bases. The CDR3 spells CASSVRAGADNEQFF. In nucleotides, the CDR3 is TGTGCCAGCAGCGTACGAGCGGGAGCCGACAATGAGCAGTTCTTC.

This rearrangement joins TRBV5-1 to TRBJ2-5, with D unclear. The CDR3 contains 13 residues. Germline values: CDR1 SGHRS, CDR2 YFSETQ. Trimming pared 3 bases from V and 3 bases from J, leaving 9 bases between. The CDR3 sequence is CASSSDNEETQYF. The DNA of the CDR3 is TGCGCCAGCAGCTCGGATAACGAAGAGACCCAGTACTTC. The variable domain in full, with the rest retrieved from reference TRBV5-1 and TRBJ2-5, is KAGVTQTPRYLIKTRGQQVTLSCSPISGHRSVSWYQQTPGQGLQFLFEYFSETQRNKGNFPGRFSGRQFSNSRSEMNVSTLELGDSALYLCASSSDNEETQYFGPGTRLLVL.

This clonotype was counted at least ten times. The chain carries TRBV4-3 and TRBJ2-1; TRBD1 is a possible D gene (6 bases). Germline loops: CDR1 LGHNA, CDR2 YSLEER. Trimming stripped 1 base from V and 8 bases from J, with 18 bases between. The CDR3 contains 16 residues. The CDR3 region has the DNA TGCGCCAGCAGCCAAGTATCGTACAGGGATTCGTATGAGCAGTTCTTC. Its protein is CASSQVSYRDSYEQFF.

The V gene is TRBV3-1, the J gene TRBJ2-7; TRBD1 aligns across 8 bases. The CDR3 contains 13 residues. Germline V lookup: CDR1 LGHDT, CDR2 YNNKEL (reference sequence). Trimming took 11 bases from V and 3 from J; bases not matched to a gene: 9. The CDR3 DNA follows: TGTGCCTCAGGGGGCGAACTCGGCTACGAGCAGTACTTC. Protein product: CASGGELGYEQYF.

This clonotype was seen at least ten times. The chain joins TRBV7-3 to TRBJ1-6, with D tentatively TRBD1 (6 bases). This CDR3 has 13 amino acids. V was trimmed by 5 bases and J by 8 bases, leaving 10 bases between them. Per the germline V gene, CDR1 is SGHTA and CDR2 is FQGTGA. The CDR3 is CASSISGDSPLHF. CDR3 sequence (DNA): TGTGCCAGCAGCATTTCAGGGGATTCACCCCTCCACTTT.

In this sample, this clonotype turned up a few times. The chain carries TRBV29-1 and TRBJ1-1; TRBD1 matches at 8 bases. The CDR3 loop spans 14 amino acids. Germline CDR1 reads SQVTM; CDR2 reads ANQGSEA. The ends lost 7 bases at V and 3 bases at J; junction bases unmatched: 10. CDR3 in DNA: TGCAGCGCGACAGGGGCCGCAGGGTACACTGAAGCTTTCTTT. Translating it yields CSATGAAGYTEAFF.

In DNA, the CDR3 is TGTGCCCGCCAAGCGAGTGGCCTTAGCTCCTACAATGAGCAGTTCTTC. Encoded protein: CARQASGLSSYNEQFF. The chain recombines TRBV2 with TRBJ2-1, with D uncertain. This CDR3 has 16 residues. V was shortened by 11 bases and J by 0 bases, with 20 bases between the two germline ends. Germline CDR1 and CDR2: SNHLY and FYNNEI.

This clonotype was seen a few times. The rearrangement uses TRBV14 and TRBJ2-7, with 10 positions matching TRBD2. After removal of 2 bases from V and 2 bases from J, the junction contained 12 bases not matched to a gene. Germline assignment: CDR1 SGHDN and CDR2 FVKESK. CDR3 size: 18 residues. CDR3 in DNA: TGTGCCAGCAGCCAAAGTCCAGCGGGAGGGCCCTATCCCTACGAGCAGTACTTC. Its protein product is CASSQSPAGGPYPYEQYF.

A few counts support this clonotype. This sequence joins TRBV18 and TRBJ2-3, with 9 bases fitting TRBD2. Germline assignment: CDR1 KGHSH and CDR2 LQKENI. V gave up 1 base and J gave up 3 bases; unmatched junction bases: 8. The CDR3 runs 17 residues. The CDR3 spells CASSPLAVAGATDTQYF. CDR3 DNA: TGTGCCAGCTCACCACTTGCAGTAGCGGGGGCTACAGATACGCAGTATTTT.

The table lists this clonotype with a few counts. The rearrangement links TRBV28 to TRBJ2-1; a possible D gene is TRBD1 (6 bases). V lost 5 bases and J lost 4, with 12 bases in between. Germline CDR1 MDHEN, CDR2 SYDVKM. The CDR3 spans 14 residues. CDR3 sequence: CASSAQGRYNEQFF. In nucleotides, the CDR3 is TGTGCCAGCAGTGCACAGGGAAGATACAATGAGCAGTTCTTC. Complete variable domain (other parts from reference TRBV28 and TRBJ2-1): DVKVTQSSRYLVKRTGEKVFLECVQDMDHENMFWYRQDPGLGLRLIYFSYDVKMKEKGDIPEGYSVSREKKERFSLILESASTNQTSMYLCASSAQGRYNEQFFGPGTRLTVL.

In DNA form, the CDR3 reads TGTGCCAGCAGCGTAGTGGGGGACTCCTACAATGAGCAGTTCTTC. Its protein is CASSVVGDSYNEQFF. The chain recombines TRBV9 with TRBJ2-1; D assignment may be TRBD1 or TRBD2 (5 bases each). The V and J ends lost 0 bases and 0 bases respectively, with 7 bases between them. The CDR3 sequence is 15 residues long. CDR1 SGDLS and CDR2 YYNGEE come from the germline V gene.

The genes are TRBV9 and TRBJ2-6; D is perhaps TRBD2 (6 bases). With 0 bases removed from V and 0 bases from J, the gap between germline ends came to 13 bases. CDR3 size: 18 residues. Germline CDR1 and CDR2: SGDLS and YYNGEE. The chain's CDR3 is CASSVEGGAGSGANVLTF. The CDR3 region has the DNA TGTGCCAGCAGCGTAGAAGGAGGGGCCGGCTCTGGGGCCAACGTCCTGACTTTC.